This T cell receptor (beta chain) came from a study of chemoradiotherapy in HPV16-positive cancers. Regarding the study as a whole: Non-HPV-specific T cells did not expand in tumors during treatment, whereas candidate HPV-specific clones and E7-related motifs did.

Per germline, CDR1 SGHNT and CDR2 YENEEA. CDR3 length: 16 amino acids. Between the trimmed V and J ends, which lost 1 base and 2 bases, there was a span of 13 bases. Remarks on this clone: Its antigen is currently unknown.

Measured with immunoSEQ multiplex PCR; TCRdb has only the in-frame clones, and not every one. The sample holds about 10,000 clones, approximately 70% seen once. Sampling was done from a patient who underwent chemoradiotherapy. The sequence was obtained from a human donor with HPV-associated anogenital cancer. This rearrangement joins TRBV11-3 to TRBJ2-3, with TRBD1 as a possible D gene (5 bases). The CDR3 is CASSLGTGVYTDTQYF. DNA for the CDR3: TGTGCCAGCAGCTTAGGTACAGGCGTTTACACAGATACGCAGTATTTT.